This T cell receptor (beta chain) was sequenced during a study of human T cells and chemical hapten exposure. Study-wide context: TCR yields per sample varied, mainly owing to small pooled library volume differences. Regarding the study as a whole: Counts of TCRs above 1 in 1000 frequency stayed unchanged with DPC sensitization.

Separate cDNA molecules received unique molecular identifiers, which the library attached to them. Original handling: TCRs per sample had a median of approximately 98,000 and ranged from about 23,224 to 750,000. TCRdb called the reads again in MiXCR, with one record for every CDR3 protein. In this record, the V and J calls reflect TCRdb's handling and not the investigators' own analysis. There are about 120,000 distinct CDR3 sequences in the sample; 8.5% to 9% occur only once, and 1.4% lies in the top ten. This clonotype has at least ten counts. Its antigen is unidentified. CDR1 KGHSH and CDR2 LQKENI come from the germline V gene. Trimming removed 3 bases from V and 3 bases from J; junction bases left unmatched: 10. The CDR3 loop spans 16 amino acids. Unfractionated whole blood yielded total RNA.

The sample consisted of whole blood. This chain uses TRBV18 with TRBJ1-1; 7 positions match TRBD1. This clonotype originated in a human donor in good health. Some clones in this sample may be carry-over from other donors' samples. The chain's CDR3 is CASSPRSTGQDTEAFF. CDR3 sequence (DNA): TGTGCCAGCTCACCCCGCTCGACAGGGCAGGACACTGAAGCTTTCTTT. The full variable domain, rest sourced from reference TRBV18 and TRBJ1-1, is NAGVMQNPRHLVRRRGQEARLRCSPMKGHSHVYWYRQLPEEGLKFMVYLQKENIIDESGMPKERFSAEFPKEGPSILRIQQVVRGDSAAYFCASSPRSTGQDTEAFFGQGTRLTVV.